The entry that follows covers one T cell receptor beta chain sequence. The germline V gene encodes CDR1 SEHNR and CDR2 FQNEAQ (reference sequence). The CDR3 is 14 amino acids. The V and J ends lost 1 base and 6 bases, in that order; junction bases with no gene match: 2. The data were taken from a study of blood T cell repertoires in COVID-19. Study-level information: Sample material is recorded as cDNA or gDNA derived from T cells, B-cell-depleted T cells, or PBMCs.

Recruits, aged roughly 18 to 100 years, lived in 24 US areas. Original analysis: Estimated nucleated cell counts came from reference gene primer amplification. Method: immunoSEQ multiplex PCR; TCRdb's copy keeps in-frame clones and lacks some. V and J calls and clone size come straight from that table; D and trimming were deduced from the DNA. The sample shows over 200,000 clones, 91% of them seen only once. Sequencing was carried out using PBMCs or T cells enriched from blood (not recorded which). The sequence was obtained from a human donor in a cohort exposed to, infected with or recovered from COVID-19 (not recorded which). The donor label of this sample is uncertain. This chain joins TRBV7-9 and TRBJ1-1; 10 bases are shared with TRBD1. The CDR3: CASSLEGTGAEAFF. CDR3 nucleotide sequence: TGTGCCAGCAGCTTAGAAGGGACAGGGGCTGAAGCTTTCTTT.